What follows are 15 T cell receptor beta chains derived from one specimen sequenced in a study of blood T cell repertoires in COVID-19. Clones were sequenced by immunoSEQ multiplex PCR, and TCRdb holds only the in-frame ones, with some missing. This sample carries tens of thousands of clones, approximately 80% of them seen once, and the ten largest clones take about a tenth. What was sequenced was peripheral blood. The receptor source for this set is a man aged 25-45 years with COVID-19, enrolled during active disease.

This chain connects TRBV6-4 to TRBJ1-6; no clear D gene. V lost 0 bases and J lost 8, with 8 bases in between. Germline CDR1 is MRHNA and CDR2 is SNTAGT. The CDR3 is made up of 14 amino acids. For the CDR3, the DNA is TGTGCCAGCAGTGACTCCGCGGAGGATTCACCCCTCCACTTT. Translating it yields CASSDSAEDSPLHF.

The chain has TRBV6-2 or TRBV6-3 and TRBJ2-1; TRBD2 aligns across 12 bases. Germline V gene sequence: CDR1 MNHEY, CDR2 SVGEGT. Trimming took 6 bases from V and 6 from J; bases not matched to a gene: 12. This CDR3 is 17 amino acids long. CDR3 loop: CASSPGLAGWVGNEQFF. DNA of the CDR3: TGTGCCAGCAGCCCCGGACTAGCGGGGTGGGTTGGCAATGAGCAGTTCTTC.

In DNA form, the CDR3 reads TGTGCCAGCAGTTCCACAGGGTTCTCCTATGGCTACACCTTC. It yields the protein CASSSTGFSYGYTF. The rearrangement joins TRBV6-5 to TRBJ1-2; the D gene is possibly TRBD1 (6 bases). There are 14 residues in the CDR3. In germline, CDR1 is MNHEY, CDR2 SVGAGI. V gave up 4 bases and J gave up 4 bases, with 13 bases separating them.

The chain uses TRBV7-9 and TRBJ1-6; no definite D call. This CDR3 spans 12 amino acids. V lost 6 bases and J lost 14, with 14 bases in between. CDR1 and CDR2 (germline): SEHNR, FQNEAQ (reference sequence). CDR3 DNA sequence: TGTGCCAGCAGAGTTAACTCCCAAACCCTCCACTTT. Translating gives CASRVNSQTLHF.

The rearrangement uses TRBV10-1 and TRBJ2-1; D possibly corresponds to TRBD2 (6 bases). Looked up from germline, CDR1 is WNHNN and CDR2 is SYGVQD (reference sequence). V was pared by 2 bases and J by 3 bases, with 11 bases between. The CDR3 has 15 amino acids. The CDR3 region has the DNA TGCGCCAGCAGTGAGCATCGCGGGGACTACAATGAGCAGTTCTTC. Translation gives CASSEHRGDYNEQFF.

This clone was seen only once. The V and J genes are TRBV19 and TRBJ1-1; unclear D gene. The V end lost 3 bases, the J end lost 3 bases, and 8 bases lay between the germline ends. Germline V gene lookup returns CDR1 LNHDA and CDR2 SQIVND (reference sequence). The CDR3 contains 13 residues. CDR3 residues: CASSMEGYTEAFF. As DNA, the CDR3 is TGTGCCAGTAGTATGGAGGGCTACACTGAAGCTTTCTTT.

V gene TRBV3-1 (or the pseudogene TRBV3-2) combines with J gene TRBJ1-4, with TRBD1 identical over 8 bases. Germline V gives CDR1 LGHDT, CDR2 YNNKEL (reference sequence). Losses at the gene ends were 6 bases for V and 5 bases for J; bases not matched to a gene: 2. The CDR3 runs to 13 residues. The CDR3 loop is CASRNRGNEKLFF. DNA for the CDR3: TGTGCCAGCAGGAACAGGGGGAATGAAAAACTGTTTTTT.

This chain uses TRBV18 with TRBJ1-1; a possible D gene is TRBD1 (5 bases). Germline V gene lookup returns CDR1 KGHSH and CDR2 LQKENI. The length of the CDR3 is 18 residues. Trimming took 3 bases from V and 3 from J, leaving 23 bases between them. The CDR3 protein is CASSPILRGAGTDTEAFF. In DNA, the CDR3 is TGTGCCAGCTCACCGATATTGAGGGGCGCGGGGACGGACACTGAAGCTTTCTTT.

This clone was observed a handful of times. The CDR3 coding sequence is TGTGCCAGCAGTGAAGGGGAATCTGGGGCCAACGTCCTGACTTTC. Translated: CASSEGESGANVLTF. The chain carries TRBV6-4 and TRBJ2-6; possibly TRBD1 for D (5 bases). The V gene's germline CDR1 is MRHNA and CDR2 SNTAGT. Between the trimmed V and J ends, which lost 3 bases and 1 base, there was a span of 7 bases. The CDR3 totals 15 residues.

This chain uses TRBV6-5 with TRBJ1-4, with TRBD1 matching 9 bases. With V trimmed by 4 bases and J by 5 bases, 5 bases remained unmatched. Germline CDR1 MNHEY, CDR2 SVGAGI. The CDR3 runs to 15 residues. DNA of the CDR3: TGTGCCAGCAGTTCCTGGGACAGGGCGAATGAAAAACTGTTTTTT. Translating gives CASSSWDRANEKLFF.

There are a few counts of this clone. CDR3 amino acids: CASSPLLGRADEQFF. The DNA for the CDR3 is TGTGCCAGCAGTCCGTTGTTGGGGAGGGCCGATGAGCAGTTCTTC. The chain carries TRBV5-6 and TRBJ2-1; 7 nucleotides line up with TRBD2. The CDR3 is 15 amino acids. Germline CDR1 reads SGHDT; CDR2 reads YYEEEE. With V trimmed by 5 bases and J by 8 bases, 13 bases remained unmatched.

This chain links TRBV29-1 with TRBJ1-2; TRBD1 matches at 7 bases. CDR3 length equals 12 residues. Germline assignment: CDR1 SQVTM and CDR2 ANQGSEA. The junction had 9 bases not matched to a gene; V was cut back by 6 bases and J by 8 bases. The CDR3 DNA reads TGCAGCGTCACCGGGACAGTAGGAGGCTACACCTTC. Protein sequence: CSVTGTVGGYTF.

The CDR3 sequence: CASSPDLTQYF. CDR3 DNA sequence: TGTGCCAGCAGCCCCGACTTGACCCAGTACTTC. This chain connects TRBV2 to TRBJ2-5, with unresolved D. In germline, CDR1 is SNHLY, CDR2 FYNNEI. Trimming removed 6 bases from V and 7 bases from J, with 9 bases in between. The CDR3 runs to 11 residues.

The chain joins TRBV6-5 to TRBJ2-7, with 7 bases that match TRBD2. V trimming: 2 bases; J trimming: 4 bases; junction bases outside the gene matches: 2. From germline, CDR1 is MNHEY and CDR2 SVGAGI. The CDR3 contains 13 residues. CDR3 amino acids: CASSYPGRYEQYF. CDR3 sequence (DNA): TGTGCCAGCAGTTACCCCGGGAGGTACGAGCAGTACTTC.

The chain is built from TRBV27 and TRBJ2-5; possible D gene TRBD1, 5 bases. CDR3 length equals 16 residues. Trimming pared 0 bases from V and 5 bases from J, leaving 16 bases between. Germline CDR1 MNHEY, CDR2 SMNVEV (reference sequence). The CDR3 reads CASSLSGLRAWETQYF. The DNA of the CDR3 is TGTGCCAGCAGTTTATCCGGCCTCAGGGCGTGGGAGACCCAGTACTTC.